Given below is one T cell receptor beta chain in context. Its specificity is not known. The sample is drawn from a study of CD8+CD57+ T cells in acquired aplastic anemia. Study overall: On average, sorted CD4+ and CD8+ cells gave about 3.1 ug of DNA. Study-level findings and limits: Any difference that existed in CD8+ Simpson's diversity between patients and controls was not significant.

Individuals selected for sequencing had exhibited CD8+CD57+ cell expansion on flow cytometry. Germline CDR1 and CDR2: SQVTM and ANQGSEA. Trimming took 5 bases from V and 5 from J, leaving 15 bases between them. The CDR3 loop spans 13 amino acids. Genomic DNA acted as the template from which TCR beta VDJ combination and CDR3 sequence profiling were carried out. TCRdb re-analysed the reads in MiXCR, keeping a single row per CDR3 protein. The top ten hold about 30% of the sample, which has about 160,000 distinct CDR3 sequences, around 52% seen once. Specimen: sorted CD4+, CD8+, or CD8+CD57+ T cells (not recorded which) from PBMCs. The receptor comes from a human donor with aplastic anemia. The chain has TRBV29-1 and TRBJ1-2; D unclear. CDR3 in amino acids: CSVTSSYGYGYTF. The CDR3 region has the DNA TGCAGCGTTACCAGCAGTTACGGATATGGCTACACCTTC. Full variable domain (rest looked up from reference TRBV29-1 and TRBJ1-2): SAVISQKPSRDICQRGTSLTIQCQVDSQVTMMFWYRQQPGQSLTLIATANQGSEATYESGFVIDKFPISRPNLTFSTLTVSNMSPEDSSIYLCSVTSSYGYGYTFGSGTRLTVV.